This TCR beta chain was observed in a study of shared clonotypes between healthy human individuals (dated by TCRdb to about 2020). The study in broad terms: Two women and three men aged 18 to 49 years were included in the cohort. Leukapheresis yielded between about 0.85 and 9 billion PBMCs per donor. For each donor, CD4 naive and CD4 memory were each given three plates, CD8 naive was given two plates, and CD8 memory was given one plate. Different laboratories and diverse techniques were used to prepare libraries and sequence TCR repertoires, to increase sequencing depth and limit assay-specific biases. To estimate repertoire size and how much clonotype sharing occurs between individuals, the study deeply sequenced the blood TCR repertoires of five healthy adults.

Using the deep immunoSEQ assay, multiplex PCR amplified TCR CDR3 regions from genomic DNA. Genomic DNA extracted from each cell subset was distributed evenly over all wells of several immunoSEQ 96-well plates, and each plate served as one replicate. For sorted subsets, about 210 ng of genomic DNA, equivalent to 30,000 or so T cell genomes, went into each replicate PCR. Purified libraries were quantified with a Qubit 3.0 fluorometer, sized on a Bioanalyzer 2100, and re-quantified with the KAPA Library Quantification kit. Every immunoSEQ 96-well plate was sequenced on a separate single-read 150-cycle Illumina NextSeq 550 flow cell. The paper's processing steps were these. The immunoSEQ output contained only junctional sequences without quality scores, so filtering could not match that applied to full-length reads. To assign V/J genes and CDR3, sequences were annotated using PyIR, a Python wrapper for IgBLAST v1.9, with IMGT germline references. Reads with weak V/J assignments (E-value above 1e-6), missing CDR3, stop codons, out-of-frame junctions, or ambiguous translated residues were removed. V3J clonotypes were defined as sequences sharing an identical inferred V gene, J gene, and CDR3 amino acid sequence. Percentage overlap between repertoires was calculated by dividing the number of shared unique clonotypes by the size of the smaller repertoire. RTK rarefaction, the Chao1 estimator, and Recon v2.1 estimates of unobserved clonotypes were used to assess repertoire richness. Generation probabilities for all TCRbeta clonotypes obtained by the gDNA method from several donors were computed using OLGA. The source is immuneACCESS, and TCRdb retained only in-frame sequences with V and J called. Part of the clones is not carried over; for the studies checked, unresolved V genes explain less than half of this, and the remainder is unexplained. The V and J calls and clone size come from that table; D and trimming were worked out from the DNA. The sample table records 2,500,000 or so clones; around 93% of these occur just once. About 0.36% of the sample comes from the top ten.

The donors were healthy, HIV-negative adults with no recently reported acute infections or vaccinations. Only Caucasian adults living in Nashville, Tennessee, USA were represented among the donors. CD4+ T cells were enriched by magnetic negative selection; naive cells were then positively selected on CD45RA, and the negative fraction formed the memory subset. Blood was obtained by leukapheresis, after which PBMCs were separated by Ficoll-Histopaque density gradient centrifugation and cryopreserved in liquid nitrogen vapor phase. Purity and quantity of every magnetically sorted T cell population were checked by analytical flow cytometry. Genomic DNA was isolated from each sorted fraction and quantified by UV absorbance on a Nanodrop 2000c. The germline V gene provides CDR1 MGHRA and CDR2 YSYEKL. V trim: 3 bases; J trim: 7 bases; unmatched bases: 9. Including the terminal cysteine and phenylalanine, the CDR3 comprises 15 residues. The DNA shown is the 45-base CDR3, in frame from base 1.

Details on this clone: Its binding antigen is unknown. Base qualities are not recorded, but no much larger clone differs from it by a single base.

The paper's findings and limits, for the study overall: Sampling was restricted to blood, and TCR repertoires in tissues likely differ from the TCR repertoires found in blood. Even with the large sequencing depth, rarefaction of the sorted-subset datasets indicated that sequencing was incomplete. Naive subsets generally had larger estimated clonotype richness than memory subsets. The small number of donors limited the genetic and exposure-history diversity represented. Pairwise subsampling indicated that sequencing depth was expected to affect the degree of clonotype sharing among donors. Higher generation probabilities were observed for clonotypes shared by all four sorted-subset donors than for non-shared clonotypes. Approximately 5% of naive CD4, 3.5% of naive CD8, approximately 2.2% of memory CD4, and 0.35% to 0.4% of memory CD8 clonotypes were shared across a few donors.

Sequenced sample: naive CD4+ T cells from PBMCs. The intended sense of this specimen's cell subset or site label: CD45RA+ positively selected. The rearrangement joined TRBV4-1 to TRBJ2-7; 10 of the junction bases match TRBD2. The sequence was obtained from a man younger than 30 in good health. Some clones in this sample may be carry-over from other donors' samples. The CDR3 protein sequence reads: CASSHNEIAGGEQYF. The DNA is TGCGCCAGCAGCCATAACGAAATAGCGGGAGGTGAGCAGTACTTC.